The rows below give T cell receptor beta chains drawn from one sample of a study of T-cell reconstitution after alpha-beta-depleted transplantation in children. TCRdb independently ran MiXCR on the PCR reads; one entry per CDR3 protein. The sample holds about 980,000 distinct CDR3 sequences, roughly 29% seen once. Sequencing used PBMCs, mostly from graft donor cells, obtained 360 days after TCRalphabeta/CD19-depleted stem cell transplant. The receptors here all came from a boy under three years old who had a stem cell transplant for SCID, so the T cells may come from the graft donor. Each CDR3 is given with its conserved first and last residue. Fields, in order: D gene, V gene, J gene, clone size, CDR3 DNA, CDR3 protein. The D gene is left open where the match is weak. A clone size is listed for some rows: how often the clone was seen (once, few, many), or a class if it is expanded.

d_call: .
v_call: TRBV5-1
j_call: TRBJ2-2
clone_size: many
cdr3_nt: TGCGCCAGCAGAGTGACACAAGCCACCGGGGAGCTGTTTTTT
cdr3_aa: CASRVTQATGELFF

d_call: .
v_call: TRBV7-2
j_call: TRBJ2-1
clone_size: few
cdr3_nt: TGTGCCAGCAGCTTAGCAGGTCTCCCTCGGGCCAATGAGCAGTTCTTC
cdr3_aa: CASSLAGLPRANEQFF

d_call: .
v_call: TRBV9
j_call: TRBJ1-1
clone_size: .
cdr3_nt: TGTGCCAGCAGCCCTCACAAGGGAAGAGGGACTGAAGCTTTCTTT
cdr3_aa: CASSPHKGRGTEAFF

d_call: .
v_call: TRBV12-3/TRBV12-4
j_call: TRBJ1-4
clone_size: .
cdr3_nt: TGTGCCAGCAGTTTTTGGAGGGCCGATGAAAAACTGTTTTTT
cdr3_aa: CASSFWRADEKLFF

d_call: .
v_call: TRBV7-3
j_call: TRBJ2-5
clone_size: .
cdr3_nt: TGTGCCAGCAGCTTATCGGTGGGGCCAGGAGAGACCCAGTACTTC
cdr3_aa: CASSLSVGPGETQYF

d_call: .
v_call: TRBV3-1
j_call: TRBJ2-6
clone_size: .
cdr3_nt: TGTGCCAGCAGCTTTCTCCGAACTGGGGCCAACGTCCTGACTTTC
cdr3_aa: CASSFLRTGANVLTF

d_call: TRBD1
v_call: TRBV25-1
j_call: TRBJ2-3
clone_size: .
cdr3_nt: TGTGCCAGCAGACCATCGGACAGGCCAGATACGCAGTATTTT
cdr3_aa: CASRPSDRPDTQYF

d_call: TRBD2
v_call: TRBV28
j_call: TRBJ2-7
clone_size: .
cdr3_nt: TGTGCCAGCGGGGGGGAGGACTTAGGGGACTACGAGCAGTACTTC
cdr3_aa: CASGGEDLGDYEQYF

d_call: .
v_call: TRBV7-3
j_call: TRBJ1-2
clone_size: few
cdr3_nt: TGTGCCAGCAGCCGCTTACAGGGAGATGGCTACACCTTC
cdr3_aa: CASSRLQGDGYTF

d_call: TRBD2
v_call: TRBV7-6
j_call: TRBJ2-2
clone_size: few
cdr3_nt: TGTGCCAGCAGCTTAGTGCTAGCGGGGGGCGTGGCCGGGGAGCTGTTTTTT
cdr3_aa: CASSLVLAGGVAGELFF

d_call: TRBD1
v_call: TRBV5-1
j_call: TRBJ2-7
clone_size: .
cdr3_nt: TGCGCCAGCAACCGGGACAGGGGGCCCGACGAGCAGTACTTC
cdr3_aa: CASNRDRGPDEQYF

d_call: .
v_call: TRBV5-1
j_call: TRBJ2-7
clone_size: .
cdr3_nt: TGCGCCAGCAGCTTCTCCGGGGGCGCGGAGAACGAGCAGTACTTC
cdr3_aa: CASSFSGGAENEQYF

d_call: .
v_call: TRBV3-1
j_call: TRBJ1-1
clone_size: few
cdr3_nt: TGTGCCAGCAGTCAACAGGGTAGGAGGACTGAAGCTTTCTTT
cdr3_aa: CASSQQGRRTEAFF

d_call: .
v_call: TRBV7-2
j_call: TRBJ1-1
clone_size: once
cdr3_nt: TGTGCCAGCAGCTTAACGGCGAGGGAGGACACTGAAGCTTTCTTT
cdr3_aa: CASSLTAREDTEAFF

d_call: .
v_call: TRBV6-6
j_call: TRBJ2-5
clone_size: .
cdr3_nt: TGTGCCAGCAACGGTGCTCGCCAAGAGACCCAGTACTTC
cdr3_aa: CASNGARQETQYF

d_call: .
v_call: TRBV12-3/TRBV12-4
j_call: TRBJ2-7
clone_size: .
cdr3_nt: TGTGCCAGCAGTTTTGACCCAGGGGGGGGTGGTTCCTACGAGCAGTACTTC
cdr3_aa: CASSFDPGGGGSYEQYF

d_call: TRBD1
v_call: TRBV6-1
j_call: TRBJ1-5
clone_size: .
cdr3_nt: TGTGCCAGCAGCGAATCCAGGGGGGGTACAAATCAGCCCCAGCATTTT
cdr3_aa: CASSESRGGTNQPQHF

d_call: .
v_call: TRBV5-1
j_call: TRBJ1-2
clone_size: .
cdr3_nt: TGCGCCAGCAGCTTCCAGGACGGCTATGGCTACACCTTC
cdr3_aa: CASSFQDGYGYTF

d_call: TRBD2
v_call: TRBV6-2/TRBV6-3
j_call: TRBJ2-1
clone_size: .
cdr3_nt: TGTGCCAGCATTCGGACTAGCGGGGGACAGGGGGAGCAGTTCTTC
cdr3_aa: CASIRTSGGQGEQFF

d_call: .
v_call: TRBV7-2
j_call: TRBJ2-7
clone_size: few
cdr3_nt: TGTGCCAGCAGCTTTCGGCAGGGGGGAGAGCAGTACTTC
cdr3_aa: CASSFRQGGEQYF

d_call: .
v_call: TRBV12-3/TRBV12-4
j_call: TRBJ2-1
clone_size: few
cdr3_nt: TGTGCCAGCATCTTGGGCTCCTACAATGAGCAGTTCTTC
cdr3_aa: CASILGSYNEQFF

d_call: TRBD1
v_call: TRBV9
j_call: TRBJ2-6
clone_size: .
cdr3_nt: TGTGCCAGCAGCCCTACGGACAGGGGGGTCCGTGAGGCCAACGTCCTGACTTTC
cdr3_aa: CASSPTDRGVREANVLTF

d_call: TRBD2
v_call: TRBV7-3
j_call: TRBJ2-3
clone_size: .
cdr3_nt: TGTGCCAGCAGCTCCGGACTAGCGGGGGGGCCGGGCACAGATACGCAGTATTTT
cdr3_aa: CASSSGLAGGPGTDTQYF

d_call: .
v_call: TRBV9
j_call: TRBJ2-2
clone_size: few
cdr3_nt: TGTGCCAGCAGCGTACCCACCGGGGAGCTGTTTTTT
cdr3_aa: CASSVPTGELFF

d_call: TRBD2
v_call: TRBV9
j_call: TRBJ2-2
clone_size: few
cdr3_nt: TGTGCCAGCAATAGCGGGGCGAACACCGGGGAGCTGTTTTTT
cdr3_aa: CASNSGANTGELFF

d_call: .
v_call: TRBV7-2
j_call: TRBJ2-2
clone_size: few
cdr3_nt: TGTGCCAGCAGCTTCTACAGTAACACCGGGGAGCTGTTTTTT
cdr3_aa: CASSFYSNTGELFF

d_call: .
v_call: TRBV12-3/TRBV12-4
j_call: TRBJ2-5
clone_size: .
cdr3_nt: TGTGCCAGCAGTTACGTTTTGGGTGGTAGTGAGACCCAGTACTTC
cdr3_aa: CASSYVLGGSETQYF

d_call: .
v_call: TRBV20-1
j_call: TRBJ2-1
clone_size: many
cdr3_nt: TGCAGTGCTAGACCCTCCGGACCGAAAGATTACAATGAGCAGTTCTTC
cdr3_aa: CSARPSGPKDYNEQFF

d_call: TRBD1
v_call: TRBV4-3
j_call: TRBJ2-4
clone_size: few
cdr3_nt: TGCGCCAGCAGCCAAGATAGGGACAGGGGTTCCAAAAACATTCAGTACTTC
cdr3_aa: CASSQDRDRGSKNIQYF

d_call: .
v_call: TRBV7-2
j_call: TRBJ2-3
clone_size: .
cdr3_nt: TGTGCCAGCAGCCGAGCCGGGGGTATGAGCACAGATACGCAGTATTTT
cdr3_aa: CASSRAGGMSTDTQYF

d_call: .
v_call: TRBV28
j_call: TRBJ2-2
clone_size: few
cdr3_nt: TGTGCCAGCAGTTCCACAGGGAGGATCACCGGGGAGCTGTTTTTT
cdr3_aa: CASSSTGRITGELFF

d_call: TRBD2
v_call: TRBV7-2
j_call: TRBJ2-7
clone_size: .
cdr3_nt: TGTGCCAGCAGCCCATCCCTAGCGGGCTACGAGCAGTACTTC
cdr3_aa: CASSPSLAGYEQYF

d_call: TRBD1
v_call: TRBV7-9
j_call: TRBJ1-2
clone_size: .
cdr3_nt: TGTGCCAGCAGCATGAGCGGGACAGCCTATTCTAACTATGGCTACACCTTC
cdr3_aa: CASSMSGTAYSNYGYTF

d_call: .
v_call: TRBV7-8
j_call: TRBJ2-1
clone_size: .
cdr3_nt: TGTGCCAGCAGCTTTCCACCCCTCGATAATGAGCAGTTCTTC
cdr3_aa: CASSFPPLDNEQFF

d_call: TRBD2
v_call: TRBV4-3
j_call: TRBJ2-3
clone_size: .
cdr3_nt: TGCGCCAGCAGCCAAGGGACTAGTTCTTACACAGATACGCAGTATTTT
cdr3_aa: CASSQGTSSYTDTQYF

d_call: .
v_call: TRBV20-1
j_call: TRBJ2-4
clone_size: .
cdr3_nt: TGCAGTGCTAGAGATCTGGGTGAAAACATTCAGTACTTC
cdr3_aa: CSARDLGENIQYF

d_call: TRBD2
v_call: TRBV12-3/TRBV12-4
j_call: TRBJ2-1
clone_size: .
cdr3_nt: TGTGCCAGCAGTTTTGGCGGGGGGGTTTTAGGTGAGCAGTTCTTC
cdr3_aa: CASSFGGGVLGEQFF

d_call: TRBD1
v_call: TRBV10-3
j_call: TRBJ2-3
clone_size: few
cdr3_nt: TGTGCCATCAGTGTGGGGGGACAGGGCCCAGATACGCAGTATTTT
cdr3_aa: CAISVGGQGPDTQYF

d_call: TRBD1
v_call: TRBV5-1
j_call: TRBJ1-1
clone_size: few
cdr3_nt: TGCGCCAGCAGCTTCCGACAGGGGGTGAACACTGAAGCTTTCTTT
cdr3_aa: CASSFRQGVNTEAFF

d_call: TRBD1
v_call: TRBV12-3/TRBV12-4
j_call: TRBJ1-6
clone_size: .
cdr3_nt: TGTGCCAGCAGTTTACGGACAGGGGAAGGTGATTCACCCCTCCACTTT
cdr3_aa: CASSLRTGEGDSPLHF

d_call: .
v_call: TRBV28
j_call: TRBJ1-1
clone_size: .
cdr3_nt: TGTGCCAGCAGTTTATGGGACAGTGAAGCTTTCTTT
cdr3_aa: CASSLWDSEAFF

d_call: .
v_call: TRBV12-3/TRBV12-4
j_call: TRBJ1-4
clone_size: once
cdr3_nt: TGTGCCAGCAGTTTAAGTGGGCCAGTGGGTGAAAAACTGTTTTTT
cdr3_aa: CASSLSGPVGEKLFF

d_call: TRBD1
v_call: TRBV28
j_call: TRBJ2-4
clone_size: .
cdr3_nt: TGTGCCAGCAGTCCACCTGGGACAGGGGTTCGCATTCAGTACTTC
cdr3_aa: CASSPPGTGVRIQYF

d_call: .
v_call: TRBV14
j_call: TRBJ2-2
clone_size: few
cdr3_nt: TGTGCCAGCAGCCCCCACGTCGGCCTCACCACCGGGGAGCTGTTTTTT
cdr3_aa: CASSPHVGLTTGELFF

d_call: TRBD2
v_call: TRBV7-9
j_call: TRBJ2-3
clone_size: .
cdr3_nt: TGTGCCAGCAGCCGTAGCGGGGGCCATAGCACAGATACGCAGTATTTT
cdr3_aa: CASSRSGGHSTDTQYF